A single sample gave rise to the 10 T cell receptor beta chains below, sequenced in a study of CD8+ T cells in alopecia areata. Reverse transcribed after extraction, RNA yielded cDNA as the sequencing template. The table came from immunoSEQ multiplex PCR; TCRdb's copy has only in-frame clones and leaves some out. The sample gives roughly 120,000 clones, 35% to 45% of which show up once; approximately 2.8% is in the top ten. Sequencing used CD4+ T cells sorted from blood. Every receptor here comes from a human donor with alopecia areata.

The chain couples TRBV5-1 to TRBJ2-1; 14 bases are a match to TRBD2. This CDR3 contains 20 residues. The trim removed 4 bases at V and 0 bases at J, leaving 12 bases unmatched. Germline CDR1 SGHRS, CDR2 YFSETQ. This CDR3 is CASSPSRTSGRQSSYNEQFF. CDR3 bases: TGCGCCAGCAGCCCCTCCCGGACTAGCGGGAGGCAAAGCTCCTACAATGAGCAGTTCTTC. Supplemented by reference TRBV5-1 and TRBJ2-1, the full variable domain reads KAGVTQTPRYLIKTRGQQVTLSCSPISGHRSVSWYQQTPGQGLQFLFEYFSETQRNKGNFPGRFSGRQFSNSRSEMNVSTLELGDSALYLCASSPSRTSGRQSSYNEQFFGPGTRLTVL.

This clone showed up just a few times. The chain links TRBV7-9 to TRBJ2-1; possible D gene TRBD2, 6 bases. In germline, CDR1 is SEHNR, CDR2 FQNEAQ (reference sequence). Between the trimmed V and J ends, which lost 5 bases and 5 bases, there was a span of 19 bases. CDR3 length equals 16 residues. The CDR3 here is CASSPAIGGRNNEQFF. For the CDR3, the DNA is TGTGCCAGCAGCCCCGCGATTGGAGGGCGCAACAATGAGCAGTTCTTC.

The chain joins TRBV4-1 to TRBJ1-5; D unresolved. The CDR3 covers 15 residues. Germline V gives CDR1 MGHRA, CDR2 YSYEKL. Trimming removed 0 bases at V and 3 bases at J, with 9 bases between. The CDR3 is CASSQDYTVNQPQHF. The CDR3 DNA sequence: TGCGCCAGCAGCCAAGACTACACCGTCAATCAGCCCCAGCATTTT.

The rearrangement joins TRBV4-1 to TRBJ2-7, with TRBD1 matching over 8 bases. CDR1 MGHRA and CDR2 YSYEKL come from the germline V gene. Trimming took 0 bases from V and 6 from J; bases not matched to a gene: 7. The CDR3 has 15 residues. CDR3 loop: CASSQEWTGSPEQYF. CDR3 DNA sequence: TGCGCCAGCAGCCAAGAATGGACAGGGAGCCCCGAGCAGTACTTC.

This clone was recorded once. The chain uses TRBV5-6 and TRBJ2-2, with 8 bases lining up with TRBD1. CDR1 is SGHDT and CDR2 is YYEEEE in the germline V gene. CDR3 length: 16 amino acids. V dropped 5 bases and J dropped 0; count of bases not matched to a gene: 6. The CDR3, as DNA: TGTGCCAGCAGATTCCGGGACAGGCCGAACACCGGGGAGCTGTTTTTT. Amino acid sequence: CASRFRDRPNTGELFF.

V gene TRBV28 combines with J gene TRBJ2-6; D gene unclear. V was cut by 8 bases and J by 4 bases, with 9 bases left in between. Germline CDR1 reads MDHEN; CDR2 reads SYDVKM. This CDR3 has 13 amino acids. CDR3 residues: CASQVLGANVLTF. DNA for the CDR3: TGTGCCAGCCAGGTCTTAGGGGCCAACGTCCTGACTTTC. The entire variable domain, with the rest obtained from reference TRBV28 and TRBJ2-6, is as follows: DVKVTQSSRYLVKRTGEKVFLECVQDMDHENMFWYRQDPGLGLRLIYFSYDVKMKEKGDIPEGYSVSREKKERFSLILESASTNQTSMYLCASQVLGANVLTFGAGSRLTVL.

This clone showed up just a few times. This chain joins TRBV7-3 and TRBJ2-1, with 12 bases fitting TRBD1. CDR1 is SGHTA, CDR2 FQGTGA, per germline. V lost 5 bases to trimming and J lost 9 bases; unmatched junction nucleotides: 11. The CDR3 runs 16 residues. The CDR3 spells CASSPVPGQGAVEQFF. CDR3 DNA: TGTGCCAGCAGCCCAGTACCGGGACAGGGGGCGGTTGAGCAGTTCTTC.

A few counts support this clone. The CDR3, as DNA: TGCGCCAGCAGCCACACCCCAGGCGAGCGCGGGGAGCTGTTTTTT. Residues: CASSHTPGERGELFF. The rearrangement uses TRBV4-3 and TRBJ2-2; D call uncertain. Germline V lookup: CDR1 LGHNA, CDR2 YSLEER. The length of the CDR3 is 15 residues. Trimming took off 3 bases at V and 7 bases at J, with 15 bases between the two ends.

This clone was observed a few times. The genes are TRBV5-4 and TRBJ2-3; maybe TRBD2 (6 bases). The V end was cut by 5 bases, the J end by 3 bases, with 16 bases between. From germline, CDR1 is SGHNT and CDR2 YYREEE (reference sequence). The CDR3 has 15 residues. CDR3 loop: CASSPLGGNTDTQYF. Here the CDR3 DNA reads TGTGCCAGCAGTCCCCTAGGCGGGAATACAGATACGCAGTATTTT.

In nucleotides, the CDR3 is TGCGCCAGCAGCCCCATAACTACCGCAGGGGGCGCAGACTACACCTTC. It encodes CASSPITTAGGADYTF. V is TRBV5-1 and J is TRBJ1-2; TRBD1 matches 8 bases. J was trimmed by 10 bases and V by 4 bases; bases with no gene match: 18. Germline CDR1 reads SGHRS; CDR2 reads YFSETQ. The CDR3 contains 16 residues.